Included here is one T cell receptor beta chain sequence, with context. These data come from a study of blood T cell repertoires in COVID-19. Study-wide context: Donors in the United States, Italy and Spain gave samples during acute or convalescent COVID-19.

The V end lost 1 base, the J end lost 0 bases, and 4 bases lay between the germline ends. The germline CDR1 and CDR2 sequences are LGHNA and YSLEER. This CDR3 has 15 amino acids. In the authors' workflow: How many nucleated cells were present was estimated from reference gene primer amplification. Profiling relied on immunoSEQ multiplex PCR, and the TCRdb table lists in-frame clones only, not all of them. V and J calls and clone size come straight from that table; D and trimming were deduced from the DNA. Of 350,000 or so clones detected, over 70% appear once; the ten largest clones hold 3%. The material sequenced was peripheral blood. The receptor comes from a man aged 30 to 39 with active or convalescent COVID-19. The gene calls are TRBV4-3 and TRBJ2-6; no clear D gene. The CDR3 DNA reads as TGCGCCAGCAGCCAAGGGAGCTCTGGGGCCAACGTCCTGACTTTC. This encodes CASSQGSSGANVLTF.